The rows below give T cell receptor beta chains drawn from one sample of a study of blood T cell repertoires in COVID-19. Generated by immunoSEQ multiplex PCR, the TCRdb table keeps only in-frame clones and is missing some. The sample lists 75,000 to 85,000 clones; approximately 88% were seen once. The sample consisted of peripheral blood. The receptors were sampled from a man aged 50-59 years with active COVID-19. Both conserved end residues are part of each CDR3. D genes are given only for firm matches. Expanded clones get a size class; other rows say once, few or many, or leave the size out.

>16|.|TRBV15|TRBJ2-1|TRBD2
CATSREPSGRSNEQFF
TGTGCCACCAGCAGAGAGCCTAGCGGGAGGTCCAATGAGCAGTTCTTC
>15|.|TRBV28|TRBJ2-1|TRBD2
CASSFGGSSNNEQFF
TGTGCCAGCAGTTTCGGCGGGAGTTCGAACAATGAGCAGTTCTTC
>13|.|TRBV15|TRBJ1-2|.
CATSRDREGGYTF
TGTGCCACCAGCAGAGATCGAGAGGGTGGCTACACCTTC
>13|.|TRBV27|TRBJ1-1|.
CASSSTNRAAAFF
TGTGCCAGCAGTTCTACGAACAGGGCCGCAGCTTTCTTT
>14|few|TRBV5-1|TRBJ1-4|.
CASSFAGRGEKLFF
TGCGCCAGCAGCTTCGCAGGGCGGGGCGAAAAACTGTTTTTT
>15|once|TRBV7-6|TRBJ2-7|TRBD2
CASSLAPSGGSEQYF
TGTGCCAGCAGCTTAGCGCCTAGCGGGGGATCCGAGCAGTACTTC
>13|.|TRBV27|TRBJ1-4|.
CASSPVEEEKLFF
TGTGCCAGCAGTCCAGTGGAGGAGGAAAAACTGTTTTTT
>15|once|TRBV7-3|TRBJ1-1|.
CASSPGGGTYTEAFF
TGTGCCAGCAGCCCCGGGGGTGGGACTTACACTGAAGCTTTCTTT
>13|.|TRBV27|TRBJ2-7|TRBD1
CASSLGQGVEQYF
TGTGCCAGCAGTTTGGGACAGGGTGTCGAGCAGTACTTC
>13|.|TRBV29-1|TRBJ2-1|TRBD2
CSVAGTSGSEQFF
TGCAGCGTTGCGGGGACTAGCGGGAGTGAGCAGTTCTTC
>19|.|TRBV9|TRBJ2-7|.
CASSVEGRGAHPNSYEQYF
TGTGCCAGCAGCGTAGAGGGCCGCGGGGCACACCCGAACTCCTACGAGCAGTACTTC
>16|.|TRBV28|TRBJ1-1|TRBD1
CASSSPGQGRVAEAFF
TGTGCCAGCAGTTCCCCGGGACAGGGGAGGGTGGCTGAAGCTTTCTTT
>14|.|TRBV7-7|TRBJ2-7|.
CASSFQPGNYEQYF
TGTGCTAGCAGTTTTCAACCGGGAAACTACGAGCAGTACTTC
>16|.|TRBV7-2|TRBJ2-7|TRBD1
CASSLDSGTGGSEQYF
TGTGCCAGCAGCTTAGATTCCGGGACAGGGGGCAGCGAGCAGTACTTC
>13|once|TRBV6-6|TRBJ2-3|.
CASSSGFTDTQYF
TGTGCCAGCAGTTCGGGATTCACAGATACGCAGTATTTT
>14|once|TRBV28|TRBJ1-1|.
CASSLGGGRPEAFF
TGTGCCAGCAGTTTAGGTGGCGGGAGGCCTGAAGCTTTCTTT
>13|.|TRBV4-3|TRBJ1-6|.
CASSQDTYSPLHF
TGCGCCAGCAGCCAAGACACTTATTCACCCCTCCACTTT
>19|.|TRBV27|TRBJ1-1|TRBD1
CASSRVLRDRSQEGTEAFF
TGTGCCAGCAGTCGAGTATTACGGGACAGGTCTCAGGAGGGCACTGAAGCTTTCTTT
>15|.|TRBV19|TRBJ1-5|TRBD1
CASKSHSTGDQPQHF
TGTGCCAGTAAGTCGCATTCGACAGGGGATCAGCCCCAGCATTTT
>15|.|TRBV11-2|TRBJ1-2|TRBD1
CASSPGTGETHGYTF
TGTGCCAGCAGCCCGGGGACAGGGGAGACCCATGGCTACACCTTC
>15|.|TRBV9|TRBJ2-1|.
CASSVGGWNYNEQFF
TGTGCCAGCAGCGTCGGGGGTTGGAATTACAATGAGCAGTTCTTC
>14|.|TRBV18|TRBJ1-4|TRBD1
CASGYLDRGEKLFF
TGTGCCAGCGGATATTTAGACAGGGGCGAAAAACTGTTTTTT
>15|once|TRBV7-3|TRBJ2-2|.
CASSLRTPNTGELFF
TGTGCCAGCAGCTTAAGGACACCGAACACCGGGGAGCTGTTTTTT
>15|.|TRBV5-1|TRBJ1-4|.
CASSPIQGEGEKLFF
TGCGCCAGCAGCCCAATACAGGGTGAAGGAGAAAAACTGTTTTTT
>15|.|TRBV5-5|TRBJ2-3|TRBD1
CASSPTGGPLGTQYF
TGTGCCAGCAGCCCGACAGGGGGCCCATTGGGTACGCAGTATTTT
>16|.|TRBV4-1|TRBJ2-3|.
CASSQGGVNGGDTQYF
TGCGCCAGCAGCCAAGGGGGGGTAAACGGCGGAGATACGCAGTATTTT
>14|.|TRBV18|TRBJ1-1|.
CASSPISGDTEAFF
TGTGCCAGCTCACCAATTTCAGGGGACACTGAAGCTTTCTTT
>14|.|TRBV11-3|TRBJ2-5|TRBD2
CASSPSGGKETQYF
TGTGCCAGCAGCCCTAGCGGGGGGAAAGAGACCCAGTACTTC
>20|.|TRBV21-1|TRBJ2-3|.
CASSKPAQASGGPSTDTQYF
TGTGCCAGCAGCAAACCAGCCCAGGCTAGCGGGGGGCCTAGCACAGATACGCAGTATTTT
>15|.|TRBV5-4|TRBJ1-1|.
CASSYGSRANTEAFF
TGTGCCAGCAGCTACGGGAGTAGGGCCAACACTGAAGCTTTCTTT
>13|few|TRBV7-2|TRBJ2-5|.
CASSFGQQETQYF
TGTGCCAGCAGCTTCGGACAGCAAGAGACCCAGTACTTC
>13|.|TRBV4-1|TRBJ1-1|TRBD1
CASSRQGKAEAFF
TGCGCCAGCAGCCGACAGGGGAAGGCTGAAGCTTTCTTT
>16|.|TRBV9|TRBJ2-5|TRBD1
CASSDVGQGALETQYF
TGTGCCAGCAGCGATGTTGGACAGGGGGCGCTGGAGACCCAGTACTTC
>15|.|TRBV18|TRBJ1-1|.
CASSPEGGRNTEAFF
TGTGCCAGCTCCCCTGAAGGGGGAAGGAACACTGAAGCTTTCTTT
>14|.|TRBV6-5|TRBJ1-5|TRBD1
CASSYTGQGQPQHF
TGTGCCAGCAGTTACACAGGACAGGGTCAGCCCCAGCATTTT
>17|.|TRBV10-2|TRBJ1-1|TRBD1
CASSDRDRGLSNTEAFF
TGCGCCAGCAGTGACCGTGACAGGGGGCTTAGTAACACTGAAGCTTTCTTT
>15|.|TRBV19|TRBJ1-5|.
CASSILGAGNQPQHF
TGTGCCAGTAGTATCCTAGGGGCAGGCAATCAGCCCCAGCATTTT
>14|.|TRBV5-1|TRBJ1-1|TRBD1
CASSPDRVRAEAFF
TGCGCCAGCAGCCCGGACAGGGTGCGGGCTGAAGCTTTCTTT
>18|.|TRBV18|TRBJ1-2|TRBD1
CASSPQRMGQGVFLGYTF
TGTGCCAGCTCACCTCAGCGGATGGGACAGGGGGTTTTCCTTGGCTACACCTTC
>15|.|TRBV6-5|TRBJ2-2|TRBD1
CASRRSRGPTGELFF
TGTGCCAGCCGCCGGAGCAGGGGGCCTACCGGGGAGCTGTTTTTT
>15|.|TRBV24-1|TRBJ2-2|.
CATSRAWSNTGELFF
TGTGCCACCAGTCGCGCGTGGTCCAACACCGGGGAGCTGTTTTTT
>16|once|TRBV18|TRBJ1-1|.
CASSPGAEVLNTEAFF
TGTGCCAGCTCACCAGGGGCAGAGGTTTTGAACACTGAAGCTTTCTTT
>17|.|TRBV6-2/TRBV6-3|TRBJ2-1|TRBD1
CASSYWGDRVLYNEQFF
TGTGCCAGCAGTTACTGGGGGGACAGGGTGCTATACAATGAGCAGTTCTTC
>16|.|TRBV28|TRBJ2-7|.
CASSSETALSSYEQYF
TGTGCCAGCAGTTCGGAGACAGCTTTGAGCTCCTACGAGCAGTACTTC
>16|.|TRBV30|TRBJ2-3|TRBD2
CALRRVLAGRTDTQYF
TGTGCCTTACGACGAGTACTAGCGGGAAGAACAGATACGCAGTATTTT
>16|.|TRBV5-4|TRBJ2-5|TRBD1
CASSLAPGGLQETQYF
TGTGCCAGCAGCTTGGCCCCAGGGGGCTTGCAAGAGACCCAGTACTTC